The subject of this entry is one TCR beta chain. Its antigen is unknown. Amplification used 60 Vbeta primers and 13 Jbeta primers. Data came from immunoSEQ multiplex PCR; TCRdb stores just in-frame clones and leaves some out. This sample yields 85,000 to 120,000 clones, of which 80% to 90% are seen a single time; 1.6% belongs to the top ten. All donors participated as healthy donors of bone marrow. These data originate in a study of cytomegalovirus exposure and HLA in healthy donors. Study at large: The 100 million to 140 million unique TCR beta sequences, from about 190 million T cells, were found by an earlier analysis.

General study results and limits: In an earlier analysis, in around 590 donors, most V segments appeared productive either ~87% or ~30% of the time.

The TCR originated in a man aged 50-60 years in good health and CMV-seronegative. Source material: PBMCs.

The CDR3 loop is CAISELRENTEAFF. As DNA, the CDR3 is TGTGCCATCAGTGAGTTGCGGGAGAACACTGAAGCTTTCTTT. The V gene is TRBV10-3, the J gene TRBJ1-1; D remains unclear. CDR1 is ENHRY and CDR2 is SYGVKD in the germline V gene. This CDR3 region has 14 residues. With 1 base removed from V and 1 base from J, the gap between germline ends came to 7 bases.